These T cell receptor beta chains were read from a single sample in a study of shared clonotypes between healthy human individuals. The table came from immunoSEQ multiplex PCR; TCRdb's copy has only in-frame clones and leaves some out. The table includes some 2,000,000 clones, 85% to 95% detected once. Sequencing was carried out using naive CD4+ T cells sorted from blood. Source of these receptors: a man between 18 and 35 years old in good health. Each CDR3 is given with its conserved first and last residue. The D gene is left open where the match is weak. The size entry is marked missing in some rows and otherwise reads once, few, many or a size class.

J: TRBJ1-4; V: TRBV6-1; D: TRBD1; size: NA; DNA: TGTGCCAGCAGTGAATCGACAGGGAATAATGAAAAACTGTTTTTT; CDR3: CASSESTGNNEKLFF
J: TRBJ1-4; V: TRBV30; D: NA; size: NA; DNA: TGTGCTCACGACAGGAGCCCATTAACTAATGAAAAACTGTTTTTT; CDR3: CAHDRSPLTNEKLFF
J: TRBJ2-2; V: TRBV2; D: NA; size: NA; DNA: TGTGCCAGCAGTGACGAGGGAATCGGGGAGCTGTTTTTT; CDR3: CASSDEGIGELFF
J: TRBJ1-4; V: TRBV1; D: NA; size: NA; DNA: TGCACCAGCATGAATCGAGGAAGGCGGGGTCGGGGGACTAATGAAAAACTGTTTTTT; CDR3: CTSMNRGRRGRGTNEKLFF
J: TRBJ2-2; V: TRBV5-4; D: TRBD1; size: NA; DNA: TGTGCCAGCAGCCGACGGGACAGCGCGAACACCGGGGAGCTGTTTTTT; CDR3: CASSRRDSANTGELFF
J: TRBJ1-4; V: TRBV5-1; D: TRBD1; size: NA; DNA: TGCGCCAGCAGCTTCATCCCAGGGGGTACTAATGAAAAACTGTTTTTT; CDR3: CASSFIPGGTNEKLFF
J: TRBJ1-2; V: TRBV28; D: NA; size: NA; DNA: TGTGCCAGCAGTACTCTCCCAACCGTGACAGGCCGTGGCTACACCTTC; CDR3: CASSTLPTVTGRGYTF
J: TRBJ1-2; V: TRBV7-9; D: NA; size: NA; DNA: TGTGCCAGCAGCTTAGCGGGACAACACAACTATGGCTACACCTTC; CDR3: CASSLAGQHNYGYTF
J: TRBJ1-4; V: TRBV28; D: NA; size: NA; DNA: TGTGCCGTGACAGGCGCTTTTGAAAAACTGTTTTTT; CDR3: CAVTGAFEKLFF
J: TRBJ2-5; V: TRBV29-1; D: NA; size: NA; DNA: TGCAGCTGGGGGGGAACAGGGCCCCAAGAGACCCAGTACTTC; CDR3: CSWGGTGPQETQYF
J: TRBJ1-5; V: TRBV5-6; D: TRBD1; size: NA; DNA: TGTGCCAGCAGCAAGGACAGGGGTGGCAATCAGCCCCAGCATTTT; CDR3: CASSKDRGGNQPQHF
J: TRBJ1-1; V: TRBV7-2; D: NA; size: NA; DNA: TGTGCCAGCAGCAAACCCTTTGACACTGAAGCTTTCTTT; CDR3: CASSKPFDTEAFF
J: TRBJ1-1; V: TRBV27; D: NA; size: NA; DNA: TGTGCCAGCTGCCGATCAGTAACTTACACTGAAGCTTTCTTT; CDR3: CASCRSVTYTEAFF
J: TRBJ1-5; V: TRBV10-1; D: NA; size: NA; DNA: TGCGATAAAGAAAGGGTGGCTCAGCCCCAGCATTTT; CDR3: CDKERVAQPQHF
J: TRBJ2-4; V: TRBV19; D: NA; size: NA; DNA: TGTGCCAGTAGTATAGACCCCCGCCCCGAGCGCGGCATTCAGTACTTC; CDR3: CASSIDPRPERGIQYF
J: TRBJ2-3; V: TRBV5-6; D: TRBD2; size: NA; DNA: TGTGCCAGCAGCCCCCGCCGACTAGCGGGAATGCATACGCAGTATTTT; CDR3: CASSPRRLAGMHTQYF
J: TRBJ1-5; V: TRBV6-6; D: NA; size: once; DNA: TGTGCCAGCAGGCAGGGCCTACAGCCCCAGCATTTT; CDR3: CASRQGLQPQHF
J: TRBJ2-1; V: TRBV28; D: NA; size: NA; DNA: TGTGCCAGCAGCCCCACTACGTCCCCCTACAATGAGCAGTTCTTC; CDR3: CASSPTTSPYNEQFF
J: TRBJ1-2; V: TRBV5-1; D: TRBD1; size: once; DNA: TGCGCCAGCAGCCCAACAGGGACAGGGAGGCATGGCTACACCTTC; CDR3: CASSPTGTGRHGYTF
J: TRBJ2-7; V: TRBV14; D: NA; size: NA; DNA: TGTGCCAGCAGCCAATGGCAGGGCTACGAGCAGTACTTC; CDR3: CASSQWQGYEQYF
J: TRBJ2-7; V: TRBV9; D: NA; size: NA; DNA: TGTGCCAGCAGCCCACGCCAGGACCACGAGCAGTACTTC; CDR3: CASSPRQDHEQYF
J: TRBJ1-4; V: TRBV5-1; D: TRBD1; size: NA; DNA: TGCGCCAGCAGCTTGGCCGGGACAGGGGGCTCGGGGAATGAAAAACTGTTTTTT; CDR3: CASSLAGTGGSGNEKLFF
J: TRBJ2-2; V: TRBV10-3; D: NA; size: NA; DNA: TGTGCCATCAGCGACCAGGGGACAACCGGGGAGCTGTTTTTT; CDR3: CAISDQGTTGELFF
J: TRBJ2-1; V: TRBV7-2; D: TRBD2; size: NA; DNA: TGTGCCAGCAGCTACCTAGCGGGGGGCCCCAATGAGCAGTTCTTC; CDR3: CASSYLAGGPNEQFF
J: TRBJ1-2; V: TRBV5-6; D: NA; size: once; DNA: TGTGCCAGCAGCCCGACGGGACGGATTAACTATGGCTACACCTTC; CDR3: CASSPTGRINYGYTF
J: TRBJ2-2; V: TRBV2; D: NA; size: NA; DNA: TGTGCCAGCGCACGGGCCCTGATGAGTGAGCTGTTTTTT; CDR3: CASARALMSELFF
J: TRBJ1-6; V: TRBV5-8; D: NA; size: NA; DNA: TGTGCCAGCAGCTGGGCCGGGACGGTCAATTCACCCCTCCACTTT; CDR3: CASSWAGTVNSPLHF
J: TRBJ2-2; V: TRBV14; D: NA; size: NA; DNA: TGTGCCAGCAGCCTTCAGGGGCCAGGGGAGCTGTTTTTT; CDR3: CASSLQGPGELFF
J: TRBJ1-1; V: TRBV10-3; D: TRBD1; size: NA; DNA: TGTGCCATCAGCAGGCTTACAGGGGGCATCACTGAAGCTTTCTTT; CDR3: CAISRLTGGITEAFF
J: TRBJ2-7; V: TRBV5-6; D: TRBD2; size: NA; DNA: TGTGCCAGCAGCTTGCCTCGGTGGAGGGAGGGCTCCTACGAGCAGTACTTC; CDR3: CASSLPRWREGSYEQYF
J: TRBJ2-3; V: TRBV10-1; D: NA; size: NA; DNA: TGCGCCAGCAGTGAGAAGAACCAAGTCGCAGATACGCAGTATTTT; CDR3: CASSEKNQVADTQYF
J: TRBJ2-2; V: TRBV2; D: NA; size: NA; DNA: TGTGCCAGCACCCCAGGGAACACCGGGGAGCTGTTTTTT; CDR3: CASTPGNTGELFF
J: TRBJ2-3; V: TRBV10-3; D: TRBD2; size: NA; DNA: TGTGCCATCAGTGACGGAGCGGGGTACACAGATACGCAGTATTTT; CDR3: CAISDGAGYTDTQYF
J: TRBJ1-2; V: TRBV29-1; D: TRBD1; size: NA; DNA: TGCAGCGTTGACCCGAAAACCGGGACAGGGACATATGGCTACACCTTC; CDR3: CSVDPKTGTGTYGYTF
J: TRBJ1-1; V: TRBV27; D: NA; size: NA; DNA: TGTGCCAGCAGGAGACTGCTGCCCACTGAAGCTTTCTTT; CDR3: CASRRLLPTEAFF
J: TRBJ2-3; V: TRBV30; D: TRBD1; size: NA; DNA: TGTGCCTGGACGCCTGAGTGGGGACAGGGGACAGATACGCAGTATTTT; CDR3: CAWTPEWGQGTDTQYF
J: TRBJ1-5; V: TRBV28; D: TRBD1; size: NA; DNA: TGTGCCAGCAGTTCCACAGGGGCCTGGACTAATCAGCCCCAGCATTTT; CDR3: CASSSTGAWTNQPQHF
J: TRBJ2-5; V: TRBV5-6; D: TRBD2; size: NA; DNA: TGTGCCAGCAGCATAGCGGGGAAGGAGACCCAGTACTTC; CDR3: CASSIAGKETQYF
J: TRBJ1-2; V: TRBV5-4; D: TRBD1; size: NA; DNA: TGTGCCAGCAGTAGGGAGGGACAGGGATCGGCATATGGCTACACCTTC; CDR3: CASSREGQGSAYGYTF
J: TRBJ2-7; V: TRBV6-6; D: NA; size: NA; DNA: TGTGCCAGCAGTTACGACGGATCCTACGAGCAGTACTTC; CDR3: CASSYDGSYEQYF
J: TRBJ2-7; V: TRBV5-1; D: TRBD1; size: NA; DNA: TGCGCCAGCAGCCCGGGATGGGTTTTGGGACAGGCGATAGTTTGGCACTTC; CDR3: CASSPGWVLGQAIVWHF
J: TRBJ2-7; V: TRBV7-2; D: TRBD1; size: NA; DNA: TGTGCCAGCAGCTCGCAGGGACAGGTCCTCGAGCAGTACTTC; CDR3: CASSSQGQVLEQYF
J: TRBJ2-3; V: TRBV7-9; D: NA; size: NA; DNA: TGTGCCAGCAGCCCTCTAACGGGGGGCACAGATACGCAGTATTTT; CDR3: CASSPLTGGTDTQYF
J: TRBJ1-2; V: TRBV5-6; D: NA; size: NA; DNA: TGTGCCAGCAGCTTGCTAGGAATTGGTTTGGCTAACTATGGCTACACCTTC; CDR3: CASSLLGIGLANYGYTF
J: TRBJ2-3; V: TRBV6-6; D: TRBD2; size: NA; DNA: TGTGCCAGCACAACACGGACGCTAGCGGGAGCAGATACGCAGTATTTT; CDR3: CASTTRTLAGADTQYF
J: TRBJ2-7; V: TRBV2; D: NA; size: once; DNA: TGTGCCAGCAGTGGGGCTATAGAGCAGTACTTC; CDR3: CASSGAIEQYF
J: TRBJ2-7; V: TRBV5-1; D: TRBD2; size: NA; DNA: TGCGCCAGCAGCTTGGTGCAGGCCGGGAGGGAGCAGTACTTC; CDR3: CASSLVQAGREQYF